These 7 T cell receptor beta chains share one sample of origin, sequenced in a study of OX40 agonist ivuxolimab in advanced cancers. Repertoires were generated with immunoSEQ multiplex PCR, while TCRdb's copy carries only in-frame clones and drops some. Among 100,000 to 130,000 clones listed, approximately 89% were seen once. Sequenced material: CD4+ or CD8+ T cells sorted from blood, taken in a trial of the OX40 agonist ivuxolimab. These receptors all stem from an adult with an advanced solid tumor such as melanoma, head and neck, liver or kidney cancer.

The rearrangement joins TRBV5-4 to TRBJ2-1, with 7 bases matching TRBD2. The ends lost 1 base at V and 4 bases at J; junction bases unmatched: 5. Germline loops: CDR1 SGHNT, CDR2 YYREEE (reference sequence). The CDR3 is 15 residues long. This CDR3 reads CASSLTSSGYNEQFF. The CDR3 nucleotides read TGTGCCAGCAGCTTGACGTCTAGCGGTTACAATGAGCAGTTCTTC.

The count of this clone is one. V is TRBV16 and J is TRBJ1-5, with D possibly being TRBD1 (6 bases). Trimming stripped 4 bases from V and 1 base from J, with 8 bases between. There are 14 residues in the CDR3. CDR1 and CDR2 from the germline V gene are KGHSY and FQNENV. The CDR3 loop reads CASSPQGSNQPQHF. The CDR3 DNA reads TGTGCCAGCAGCCCCCAGGGGAGCAATCAGCCCCAGCATTTT.

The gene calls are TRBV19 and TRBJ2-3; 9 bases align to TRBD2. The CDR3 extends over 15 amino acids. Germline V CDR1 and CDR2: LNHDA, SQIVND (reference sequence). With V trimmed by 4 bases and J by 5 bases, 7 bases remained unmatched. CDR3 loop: CASSKRTSVVDTQYF. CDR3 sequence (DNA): TGTGCCAGTAGTAAAAGGACTAGCGTCGTAGATACGCAGTATTTT. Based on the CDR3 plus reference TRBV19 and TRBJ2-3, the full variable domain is DGGITQSPKYLFRKEGQNVTLSCEQNLNHDAMYWYRQDPGQGLRLIYYSQIVNDFQKGDIAEGYSVSREKKESFPLTVTSAQKNPTAFYLCASSKRTSVVDTQYFGPGTRLTVL.

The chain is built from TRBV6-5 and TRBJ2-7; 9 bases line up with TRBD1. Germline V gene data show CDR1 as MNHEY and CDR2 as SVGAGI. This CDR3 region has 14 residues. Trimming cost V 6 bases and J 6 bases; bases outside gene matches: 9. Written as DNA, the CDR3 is TGTGCCAGCAGAGGTCCGGGACAGGGATCCGAGCAGTACTTC. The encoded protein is CASRGPGQGSEQYF.

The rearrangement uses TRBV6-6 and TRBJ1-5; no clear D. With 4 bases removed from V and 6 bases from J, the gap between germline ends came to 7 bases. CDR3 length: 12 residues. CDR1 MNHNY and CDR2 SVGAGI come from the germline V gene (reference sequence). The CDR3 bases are TGTGCCAGCAGTTTTCTCTCTCAGCCCCAGCATTTT. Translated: CASSFLSQPQHF.

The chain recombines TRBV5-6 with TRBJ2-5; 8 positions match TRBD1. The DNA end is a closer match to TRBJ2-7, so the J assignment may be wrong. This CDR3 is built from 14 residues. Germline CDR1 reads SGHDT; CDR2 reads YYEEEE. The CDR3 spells CASSTGQGAHEQYF. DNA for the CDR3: TGTGCCAGCAGCACCGGACAGGGCGCCCACGAGCAGTACTTC.

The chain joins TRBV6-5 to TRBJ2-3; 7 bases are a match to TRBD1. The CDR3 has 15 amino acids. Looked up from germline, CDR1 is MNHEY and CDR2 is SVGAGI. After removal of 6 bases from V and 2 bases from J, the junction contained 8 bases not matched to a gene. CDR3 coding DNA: TGTGCCAGCAGCGCTAGGGGACAGTACACAGATACGCAGTATTTT. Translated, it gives CASSARGQYTDTQYF.